This TCR beta chain was obtained from a study of cytomegalovirus exposure and HLA in healthy donors. The overall study: In terms of ancestry, the Caucasian-associated cluster contained more than 65% of the approximately 400 genotyped donors.

The germline gives CDR1 MNHNY, CDR2 SVGAGI (reference sequence). V trimming: 2 bases; J trimming: 4 bases; junction bases outside the gene matches: 1. The CDR3 covers 14 residues. Study results and limitations: A later analysis reportedly identified an Asian-associated ancestry cluster as carrying fewer N-insertions than the approximately 670-donor mean. It was about 150 TCR beta chains that were listed as cytomegalovirus-associated. For most subjects, TCR beta sequences were reported to predict HLA-A and HLA-B alleles with accuracy.

On this clone: Its antigen is unknown.

Amplification used 60 Vbeta primers and 13 Jbeta primers. Clones were read by immunoSEQ multiplex PCR, and TCRdb kept only the in-frame ones, dropping some. The table includes roughly 120,000 clones, roughly 80% detected once. The receptor comes from a female donor in good health and CMV-seropositive. The J gene is TRBJ1-3, the V gene TRBV6-6, with 8 nucleotides matching TRBD1. Specimen: PBMCs. CDR3 protein: CASSYGDRGNTIYF. The CDR3 DNA follows: TGTGCCAGCAGTTACGGGGACAGGGGAAACACCATATATTTT.